This T cell receptor beta chain was sequenced in a study of T cell changes during pregnancy in multiple sclerosis. Method: immunoSEQ multiplex PCR; TCRdb's copy keeps in-frame clones and lacks some. Of roughly 15,000 clones listed, around four fifths are singletons. The sequencing here drew on CD8+ T cells from peripheral blood mononuclear cells, taken in the second trimester of pregnancy. The sequence was collected from a female donor in good health, enrolled as a control in a pregnancy study.

Written as DNA, the CDR3 is TGTGCCACCCGGGACAGGGGATTGAACACTGAAGCTTTCTTT. Its translation is CATRDRGLNTEAFF. The gene calls are TRBV2 and TRBJ1-1; 10 bases fit TRBD1. V lost 10 bases to trimming and J lost 0 bases; unmatched junction nucleotides: 5. There are 14 residues in the CDR3. The germline V gene encodes CDR1 SNHLY and CDR2 FYNNEI.